This T cell receptor beta chain was sequenced in a study of blood T cell repertoires in COVID-19. At the level of the study: Sites in the United States, Italy and Spain provided acute and convalescent COVID-19 samples. T cells, B-cell-depleted T cells, or PBMCs supplied cDNA or gDNA.

As to this clone: Germline is not matched at one junction end, which may reflect a read error.

Per the authors' pipeline: Researchers report that nucleated cell counts were estimated from reference gene primer amplification. Clones were sequenced by immunoSEQ multiplex PCR, and TCRdb holds only the in-frame ones, with some missing. That table gives V, J and clone size, and the DNA gave D and trimming. The sample carries 35,000 or so clones, roughly nine tenths recorded once. This CDR3 region has 14 residues. Germline CDR1 is SSHAT and CDR2 is FNYEAQ (reference sequence). This sequence joins TRBV7-7 and TRBJ2-1, with D maybe TRBD1 (6 bases). What was sequenced was peripheral blood. The receptor comes from a man in his sixties with active or convalescent COVID-19. The CDR3 nucleotides are TGTGCTAGCAGCTTACAGGGAAGGTACAATGAGCAGTTCTTC. Its translation: CASSLQGRYNEQFF.